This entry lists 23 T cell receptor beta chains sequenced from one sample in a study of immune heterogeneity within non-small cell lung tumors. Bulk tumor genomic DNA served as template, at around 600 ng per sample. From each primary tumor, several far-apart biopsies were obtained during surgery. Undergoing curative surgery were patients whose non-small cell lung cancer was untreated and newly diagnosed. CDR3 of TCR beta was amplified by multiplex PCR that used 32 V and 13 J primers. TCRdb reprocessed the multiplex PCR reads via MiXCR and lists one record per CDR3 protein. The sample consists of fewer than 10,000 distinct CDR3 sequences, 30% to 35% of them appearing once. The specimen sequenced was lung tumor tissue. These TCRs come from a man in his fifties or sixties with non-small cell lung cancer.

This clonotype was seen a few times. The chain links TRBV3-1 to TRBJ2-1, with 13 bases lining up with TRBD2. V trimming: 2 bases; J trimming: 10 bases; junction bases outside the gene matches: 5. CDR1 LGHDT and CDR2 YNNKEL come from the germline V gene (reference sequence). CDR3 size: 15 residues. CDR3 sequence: CASSQTGLAGAEQFF. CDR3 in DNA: TGTGCCAGCAGCCAAACAGGACTAGCGGGGGCCGAGCAGTTCTTC.

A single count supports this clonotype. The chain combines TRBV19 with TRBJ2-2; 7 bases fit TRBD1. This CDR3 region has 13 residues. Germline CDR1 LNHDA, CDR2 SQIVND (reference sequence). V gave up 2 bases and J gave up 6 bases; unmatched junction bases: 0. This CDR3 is CASSITGAGELFF. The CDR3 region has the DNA TGTGCCAGTAGTATAACAGGGGCCGGGGAGCTGTTTTTT.

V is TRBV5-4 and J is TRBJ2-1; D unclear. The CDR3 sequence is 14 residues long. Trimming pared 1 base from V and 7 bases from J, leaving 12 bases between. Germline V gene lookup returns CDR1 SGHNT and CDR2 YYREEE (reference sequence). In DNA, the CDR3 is TGTGCCAGCAGCTTGCTGGTAGGGAAGAATGAGCAGTTCTTC. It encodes CASSLLVGKNEQFF.

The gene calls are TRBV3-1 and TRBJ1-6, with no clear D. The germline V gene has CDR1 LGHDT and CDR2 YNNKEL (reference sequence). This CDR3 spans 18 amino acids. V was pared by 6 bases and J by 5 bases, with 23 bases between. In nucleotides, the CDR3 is TGTGCCAGCAGACTCACAGCCTCAGCACTAGCCGATAATTCACCCCTCCACTTT. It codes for CASRLTASALADNSPLHF.

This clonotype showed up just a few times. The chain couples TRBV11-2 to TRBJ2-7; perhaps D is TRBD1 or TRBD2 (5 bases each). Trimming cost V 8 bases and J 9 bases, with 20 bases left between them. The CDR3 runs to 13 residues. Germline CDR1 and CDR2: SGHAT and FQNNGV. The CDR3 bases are TGTGCCAGCGGGGGAGCCACCCTATCCGGGCAGTACTTC. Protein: CASGGATLSGQYF. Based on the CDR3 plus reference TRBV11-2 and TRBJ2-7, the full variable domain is EAGVAQSPRYKIIEKRQSVAFWCNPISGHATLYWYQQILGQGPKLLIQFQNNGVVDDSQLPKDRFSAERLKGVDSTLKIQPAKLEDSAVYLCASGGATLSGQYFGPGTRLTVT.

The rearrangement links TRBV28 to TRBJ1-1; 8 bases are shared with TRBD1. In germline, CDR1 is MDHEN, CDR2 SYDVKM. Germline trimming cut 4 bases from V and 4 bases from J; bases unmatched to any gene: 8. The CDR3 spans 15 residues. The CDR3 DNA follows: TGTGCCAGCAGTTACCGAGGACAGGGAGGCACTGAAGCTTTCTTT. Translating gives CASSYRGQGGTEAFF. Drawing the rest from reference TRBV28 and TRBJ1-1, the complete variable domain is DVKVTQSSRYLVKRTGEKVFLECVQDMDHENMFWYRQDPGLGLRLIYFSYDVKMKEKGDIPEGYSVSREKKERFSLILESASTNQTSMYLCASSYRGQGGTEAFFGQGTRLTVV.

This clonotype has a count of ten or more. The CDR3 loop is CASIPGQGKAFF. The DNA for the CDR3 is TGTGCCAGCATCCCCGGACAGGGGAAAGCTTTCTTT. The chain is built from TRBV12-3 or TRBV12-4 and TRBJ1-1; 9 positions match TRBD1. This CDR3 is 12 amino acids long. Germline trimming cut 7 bases from V and 9 bases from J; bases unmatched to any gene: 6.

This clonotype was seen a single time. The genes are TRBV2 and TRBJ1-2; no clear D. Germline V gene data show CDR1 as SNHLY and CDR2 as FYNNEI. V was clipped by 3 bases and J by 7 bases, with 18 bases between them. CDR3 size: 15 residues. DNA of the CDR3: TGTGCCAGCAGTGAGTTCCAGCGGAGTCGCGCTGGCTACACCTTC. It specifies CASSEFQRSRAGYTF.

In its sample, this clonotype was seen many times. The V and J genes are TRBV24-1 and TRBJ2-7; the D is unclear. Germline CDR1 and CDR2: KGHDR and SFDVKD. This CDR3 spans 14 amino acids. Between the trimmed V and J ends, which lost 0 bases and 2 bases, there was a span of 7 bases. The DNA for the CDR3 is TGTGCCACCAGTGATTTGTCCAGACCCTACGAGCAGTACTTC. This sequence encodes CATSDLSRPYEQYF.

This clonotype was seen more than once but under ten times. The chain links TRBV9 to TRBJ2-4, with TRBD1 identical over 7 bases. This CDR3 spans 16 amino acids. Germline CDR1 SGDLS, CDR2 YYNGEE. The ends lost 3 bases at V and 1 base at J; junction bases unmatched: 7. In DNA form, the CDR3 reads TGTGCCAGCAGCGAAGACGACAGGGTTGCCAAAAACATTCAGTACTTC. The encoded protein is CASSEDDRVAKNIQYF.

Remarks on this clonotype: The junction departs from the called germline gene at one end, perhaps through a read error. This CDR3 is CSSSQSAGGDYNEQFF. The DNA for the CDR3 is TGCTCCAGCAGCCAGTCCGCGGGGGGGGACTACAATGAGCAGTTCTTC. The chain recombines TRBV4-3 with TRBJ2-1; TRBD2 aligns across 9 bases. This CDR3 spans 16 amino acids. CDR1 and CDR2 (germline): LGHNA, YSLEER.

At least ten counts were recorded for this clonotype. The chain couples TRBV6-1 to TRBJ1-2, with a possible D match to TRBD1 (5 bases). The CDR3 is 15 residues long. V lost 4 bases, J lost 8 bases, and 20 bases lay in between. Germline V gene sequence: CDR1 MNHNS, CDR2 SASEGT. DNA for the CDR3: TGTGCCAGCAGTGCCCGCCTCCTACAGGACGGCGGCTACACCTTC. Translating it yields CASSARLLQDGGYTF.

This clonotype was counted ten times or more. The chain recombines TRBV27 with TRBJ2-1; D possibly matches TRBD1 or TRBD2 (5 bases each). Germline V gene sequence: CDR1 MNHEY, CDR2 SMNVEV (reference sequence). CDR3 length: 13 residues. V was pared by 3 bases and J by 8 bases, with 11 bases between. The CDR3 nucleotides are TGTGCCAGCAGTTTTGCTAGCAGGGATGAGCAGTTCTTC. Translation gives CASSFASRDEQFF.

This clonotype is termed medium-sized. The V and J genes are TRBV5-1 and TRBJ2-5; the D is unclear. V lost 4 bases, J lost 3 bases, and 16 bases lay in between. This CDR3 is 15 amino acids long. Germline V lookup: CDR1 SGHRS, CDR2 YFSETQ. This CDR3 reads CASSTDVGPEETQYF. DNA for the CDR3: TGCGCCAGCAGCACGGACGTGGGTCCGGAAGAGACCCAGTACTTC.

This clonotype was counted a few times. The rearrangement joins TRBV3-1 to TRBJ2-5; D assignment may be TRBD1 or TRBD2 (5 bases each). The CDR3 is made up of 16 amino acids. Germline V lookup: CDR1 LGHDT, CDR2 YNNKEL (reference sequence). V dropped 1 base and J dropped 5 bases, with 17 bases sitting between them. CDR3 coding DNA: TGTGCCAGCAGCCAAGGAAGGGGTGGGGGATCGGAGACCCAGTACTTC. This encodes CASSQGRGGGSETQYF.

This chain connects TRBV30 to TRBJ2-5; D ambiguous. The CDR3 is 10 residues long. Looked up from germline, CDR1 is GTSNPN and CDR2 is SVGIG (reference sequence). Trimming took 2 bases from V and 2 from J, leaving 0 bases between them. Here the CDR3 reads CAWSQETQYF. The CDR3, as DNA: TGTGCCTGGAGTCAAGAGACCCAGTACTTC.

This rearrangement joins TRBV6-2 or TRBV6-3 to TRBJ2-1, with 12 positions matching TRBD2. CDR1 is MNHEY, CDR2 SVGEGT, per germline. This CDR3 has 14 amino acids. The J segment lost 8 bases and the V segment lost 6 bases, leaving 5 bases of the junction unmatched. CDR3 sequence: CASRSGLAGHEQFF. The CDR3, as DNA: TGTGCCAGCAGGTCCGGACTAGCGGGACATGAGCAGTTCTTC.

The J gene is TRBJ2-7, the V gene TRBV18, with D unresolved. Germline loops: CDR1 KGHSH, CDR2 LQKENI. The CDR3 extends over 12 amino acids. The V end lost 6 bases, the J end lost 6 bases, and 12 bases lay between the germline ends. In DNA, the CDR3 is TGTGCCAGCTCCTCAGAGTCGTCCGAGCAGTACTTC. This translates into CASSSESSEQYF.

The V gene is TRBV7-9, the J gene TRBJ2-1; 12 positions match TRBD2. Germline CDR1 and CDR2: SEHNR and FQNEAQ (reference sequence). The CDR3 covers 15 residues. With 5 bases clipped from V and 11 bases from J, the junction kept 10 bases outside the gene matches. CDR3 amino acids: CASSPRTSGTPKQFF. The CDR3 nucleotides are TGTGCCAGCAGCCCCCGGACTAGCGGGACTCCAAAGCAGTTCTTC. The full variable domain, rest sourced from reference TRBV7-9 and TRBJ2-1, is DTGVSQNPRHKITKRGQNVTFRCDPISEHNRLYWYRQTLGQGPEFLTYFQNEAQLEKSRLLSDRFSAERPKGSFSTLEIQRTEQGDSAMYLCASSPRTSGTPKQFFGPGTRLTVL.

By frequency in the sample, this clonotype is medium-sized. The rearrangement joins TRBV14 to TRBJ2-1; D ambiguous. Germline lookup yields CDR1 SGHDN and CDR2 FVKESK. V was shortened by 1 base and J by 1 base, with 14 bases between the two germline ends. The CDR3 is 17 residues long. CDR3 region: CASSQAGPTTSYNEQFF. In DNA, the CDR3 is TGTGCCAGCAGCCAAGCAGGTCCGACGACTTCCTACAATGAGCAGTTCTTC.

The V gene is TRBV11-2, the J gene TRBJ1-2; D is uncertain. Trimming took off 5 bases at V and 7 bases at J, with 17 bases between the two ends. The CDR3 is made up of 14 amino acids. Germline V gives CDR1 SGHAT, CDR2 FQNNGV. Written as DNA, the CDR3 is TGTGCCAGCAGCCCGCGGGCTCTTTATGCTGGCTACACCTTC. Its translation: CASSPRALYAGYTF.

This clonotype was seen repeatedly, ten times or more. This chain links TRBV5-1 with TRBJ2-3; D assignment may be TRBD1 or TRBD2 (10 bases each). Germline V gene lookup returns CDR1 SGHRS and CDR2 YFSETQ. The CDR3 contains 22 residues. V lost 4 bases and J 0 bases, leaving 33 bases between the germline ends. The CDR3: CASSGMGQGTSAPSFSTDTQYF. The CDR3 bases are TGCGCCAGCAGCGGGATGGGACAGGGGACTAGCGCACCTTCCTTTAGCACAGATACGCAGTATTTT.

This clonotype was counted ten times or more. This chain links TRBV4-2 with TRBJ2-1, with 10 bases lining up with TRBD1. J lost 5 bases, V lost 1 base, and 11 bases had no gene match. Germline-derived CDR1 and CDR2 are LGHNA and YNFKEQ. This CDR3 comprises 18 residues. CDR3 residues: CASSQGDPGQGFNNEQFF. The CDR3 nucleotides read TGTGCCAGCAGCCAAGGTGACCCGGGACAGGGGTTTAACAATGAGCAGTTCTTC.